These 23 T cell receptor beta chains came from one sample sequenced in a study of control samples from healthy donors and cancer patients. Measured with immunoSEQ multiplex PCR; TCRdb has only the in-frame clones, and not every one. The sample comprises around 100,000 clones, more than 90% of which are singletons, and approximately 3% rests with the top ten. The material sequenced was blood. These receptors were taken from a human donor in good health. The donor label of this sample is uncertain.

V usage is TRBV27 and J usage is TRBJ2-2; D is ambiguous. In germline, CDR1 is MNHEY, CDR2 SMNVEV (reference sequence). The ends were cut back, 7 bases at V and 6 bases at J, with 12 bases in the middle. The CDR3 sequence is 13 residues long. CDR3 sequence: CASKHTKAGELFF. In DNA form, the CDR3 reads TGTGCCAGCAAACATACAAAGGCCGGGGAGCTGTTTTTT.

V is TRBV18 and J is TRBJ2-3; tentatively, D is TRBD1 (5 bases). There are 15 residues in the CDR3. Germline V CDR1 and CDR2: KGHSH, LQKENI. V was trimmed by 1 base and J by 5 bases, leaving 13 bases between them. CDR3 residues: CASSPRAGIGDTQYF. CDR3 DNA sequence: TGTGCCAGCTCACCACGGGCAGGGATCGGAGATACGCAGTATTTT.

The chain couples TRBV3-1 (or the pseudogene TRBV3-2) to TRBJ1-3, with unresolved D. The CDR3 runs to 13 residues. V lost 4 bases to trimming and J lost 0 bases, with 4 bases between them. Per the germline V gene, CDR1 is LGHDT and CDR2 is YNNKEL (reference sequence). This CDR3 reads CASSPISGNTIYF. The CDR3 nucleotides are TGTGCCAGCAGCCCTATCTCTGGAAACACCATATATTTT.

The chain uses TRBV27 and TRBJ2-3, with 9 bases identical to TRBD2. CDR3 length: 15 residues. Unmatched junction bases numbered 6, after V lost 6 bases and J lost 2 bases. Per germline, CDR1 MNHEY and CDR2 SMNVEV (reference sequence). CDR3 region: CASSTLAGPTDTQYF. The CDR3, as DNA: TGTGCCAGCAGCACTCTAGCGGGGCCCACAGATACGCAGTATTTT.

This chain uses TRBV6-5 with TRBJ1-6; D is unresolved. V shed 2 bases and J shed 8 bases, with 16 bases lying between them. CDR3 length: 16 residues. Looked up from germline, CDR1 is MNHEY and CDR2 is SVGAGI. The CDR3 DNA follows: TGTGCCAGCAGTTACATCGCCGGAGCCGGGCATTCACCCCTCCACTTT. This codes for CASSYIAGAGHSPLHF.

The rearrangement uses TRBV18 and TRBJ2-2, with D perhaps TRBD1 (5 bases). The germline V gene has CDR1 KGHSH and CDR2 LQKENI. This CDR3 comprises 13 residues. Deletions cut 5 bases from V and 6 bases from J, with 10 bases between. The CDR3 bases are TGTGCCAGCTCATCCAGGGAATCCGGGGAGCTGTTTTTT. It is translated as CASSSRESGELFF.

Only one count was recorded for this clone. The rearrangement links TRBV9 to TRBJ1-1, with 7 bases matching TRBD1. CDR3 length: 15 residues. With 4 bases clipped from V and 0 bases from J, the junction kept 6 bases outside the gene matches. Germline CDR1 reads SGDLS; CDR2 reads YYNGEE. CDR3 in amino acids: CASSPRDSMNTEAFF. CDR3 DNA: TGTGCCAGCAGCCCCCGGGACAGCATGAACACTGAAGCTTTCTTT.

This clone has only one observation. The V call is TRBV30, the J call TRBJ2-3; the D gene is possibly TRBD2 (6 bases). This CDR3 is built from 15 residues. CDR1 and CDR2 from the germline V gene are GTSNPN and SVGIG (reference sequence). V shed 0 bases and J shed 2 bases, with 12 bases lying between them. CDR3 loop: CAWSVLGGNTDTQYF. The CDR3 DNA is TGTGCCTGGAGTGTACTGGGGGGAAACACAGATACGCAGTATTTT.

This rearrangement joins TRBV28 to TRBJ2-3, with D possibly being TRBD2 (5 bases). The CDR3 loop spans 16 amino acids. The V gene lost 3 bases and the J gene lost 6 bases, with 19 bases spanning the gap. CDR1 is MDHEN, CDR2 SYDVKM, per germline. The CDR3 sequence: CASSLRDLAGRDTQYF. CDR3 sequence (DNA): TGTGCCAGCAGTTTGAGGGATCTTGCGGGCCGTGATACGCAGTATTTT.

This chain links TRBV6-5 with TRBJ2-1, with 10 nucleotides matching TRBD1. Germline CDR1 and CDR2: MNHEY and SVGAGI. The CDR3 is 15 residues long. The J segment lost 2 bases and the V segment lost 2 bases, leaving 0 bases of the junction unmatched. CDR3 nucleotide sequence: TGTGCCAGCAGTTACGGGACAGGGGCCTACAATGAGCAGTTCTTC. Its protein product is CASSYGTGAYNEQFF.

This chain links TRBV7-2 with TRBJ1-5; 8 bases align to TRBD1. Unmatched junction bases numbered 6, after V lost 2 bases and J lost 6 bases. CDR1 and CDR2 from the germline V gene are SGHTA and FQGNSA. The CDR3 totals 15 residues. CDR3 DNA sequence: TGTGCCAGCAGCTTATACAGGGGGTTGGGTCAGCCCCAGCATTTT. The encoded protein is CASSLYRGLGQPQHF.

This chain uses TRBV3-1 (or the pseudogene TRBV3-2) with TRBJ1-4, with 8 nucleotides matching TRBD1. V was clipped by 5 bases and J by 3 bases; unmatched bases: 11. CDR3 length equals 17 residues. The germline gives CDR1 LGHDT, CDR2 YNNKEL (reference sequence). CDR3 protein: CASSARQGRTANEKLFF. As DNA, the CDR3 is TGTGCCAGCAGCGCCCGACAGGGGCGAACGGCTAATGAAAAACTGTTTTTT.

This chain connects TRBV7-9 to TRBJ1-1; tentatively, D is TRBD1 (6 bases). CDR1 and CDR2 (germline): SEHNR, FQNEAQ (reference sequence). The CDR3 is 14 amino acids. Trimming cost V 5 bases and J 5 bases, with 15 bases left between them. The CDR3 here is CASSLGGGWTEAFF. The CDR3 DNA is TGTGCCAGCAGCCTAGGGGGGGGCTGGACTGAAGCTTTCTTT.

The chain recombines TRBV5-6 with TRBJ2-5; TRBD1 is a possible D gene (6 bases). The germline gives CDR1 SGHDT, CDR2 YYEEEE. Trimming removed 4 bases at V and 2 bases at J, with 15 bases between. The CDR3 spans 15 residues. This CDR3 reads CASSPGQSPQETQYF. As DNA, the CDR3 is TGTGCCAGCAGCCCCGGACAGTCCCCACAAGAGACCCAGTACTTC.

A note on this clone: The sample contains more than one DNA sequence encoding this CDR3. The chain joins TRBV5-1 to TRBJ1-4; D is ambiguous. CDR3 length equals 13 residues. CDR1 and CDR2 from the germline V gene are SGHRS and YFSETQ. V was pared by 0 bases and J by 3 bases, with 3 bases between. The CDR3 region has the DNA TGCGCCAGCAGCTTGGGTGCTAATGAAAAACTGTTTTTT. This gives the protein CASSLGANEKLFF.

The chain employs TRBV9 and TRBJ2-3; TRBD2 agrees at 7 bases. This CDR3 has 14 amino acids. The V segment lost 3 bases and the J segment 5 bases; nucleotides outside the gene matches: 6. Germline V gene lookup returns CDR1 SGDLS and CDR2 YYNGEE. CDR3 in DNA: TGTGCCAGCAGCGCCGGGGCGGGGGTAGATACGCAGTATTTT. Encoded protein: CASSAGAGVDTQYF.

The gene calls are TRBV10-3 and TRBJ2-2; D perhaps matches TRBD1 (8 bases). Trimming pared 11 bases from V and 1 base from J, leaving 17 bases between. Per the germline V gene, CDR1 is ENHRY and CDR2 is SYGVKD. The CDR3 covers 15 residues. CDR3 residues: CAAQGGTGNTGELFF. CDR3 sequence (DNA): TGTGCCGCCCAGGGGGGGACAGGGAACACCGGGGAGCTGTTTTTT.

The chain employs TRBV24-1 and TRBJ2-5; TRBD2 might be the D (5 bases). The CDR3 sequence is 15 residues long. CDR1 and CDR2 (germline): KGHDR, SFDVKD. Trimming took off 2 bases at V and 4 bases at J, with 13 bases between the two ends. CDR3 sequence: CATSDSRRVRETQYF. CDR3 sequence (DNA): TGTGCCACCAGTGATTCCAGGCGGGTACGAGAGACCCAGTACTTC.

The chain combines TRBV19 with TRBJ2-2; 7 positions match TRBD2. Trimming removed 5 bases from V and 4 bases from J; junction bases left unmatched: 4. This CDR3 region has 14 residues. Germline values: CDR1 LNHDA, CDR2 SQIVND (reference sequence). The CDR3 loop is CASSGLAATGELFF. CDR3 nucleotide sequence: TGTGCCAGTAGTGGGCTAGCGGCCACCGGGGAGCTGTTTTTT. The complete variable domain, with remaining parts taken from reference TRBV19 and TRBJ2-2, reads DGGITQSPKYLFRKEGQNVTLSCEQNLNHDAMYWYRQDPGQGLRLIYYSQIVNDFQKGDIAEGYSVSREKKESFPLTVTSAQKNPTAFYLCASSGLAATGELFFGEGSRLTVL.

V and J are TRBV12-3 or TRBV12-4 and TRBJ2-1; D is undetermined. Trimming removed 8 bases from V and 4 bases from J, with 3 bases in between. The CDR3 sequence is 10 residues long. CDR3 DNA sequence: TGTGCCAGCGGTTACAATGAGCAGTTCTTC. Its translation: CASGYNEQFF.

This sequence joins TRBV5-1 and TRBJ2-1; no definite D call. The CDR3 totals 13 residues. Germline loops: CDR1 SGHRS, CDR2 YFSETQ. The V gene lost 1 base and the J gene lost 6 bases, with 8 bases spanning the gap. CDR3 nucleotides: TGCGCCAGCAGCTTGAGAGATTTCAATGAGCAGTTCTTC. Translating it yields CASSLRDFNEQFF.

This chain joins TRBV3-1 (or the pseudogene TRBV3-2) and TRBJ1-2; perhaps TRBD1 as D (6 bases). V was trimmed by 4 bases and J by 8 bases, leaving 17 bases between them. The CDR3 runs to 14 residues. CDR1 and CDR2 (germline): LGHDT, YNNKEL (reference sequence). CDR3 region: CASSPLGGAQGYTF. The CDR3 nucleotides are TGTGCCAGCAGCCCCCTAGGGGGGGCGCAAGGCTACACCTTC.

The chain employs TRBV18 and TRBJ2-7; D may be TRBD1 (5 bases). Germline values: CDR1 KGHSH, CDR2 LQKENI. V lost 3 bases, J lost 1 base, and 13 bases lay in between. The CDR3 sequence is 15 residues long. DNA for the CDR3: TGTGCCAGCTCACCGTTGGCAGGGCAATCCTACGAGCAGTACTTC. Its translation: CASSPLAGQSYEQYF.